There are a few counts of the clone carrying this T cell receptor (beta chain). The antigen is not known. The sample originates from a study of OX40 agonist ivuxolimab in advanced cancers. Study as a whole: The study treated patients with ivuxolimab, an agonistic anti-OX40 (CD134) antibody. Three patients responded partially, comprising one with hepatocellular carcinoma and two with cutaneous melanoma. A male proportion of just over 80% was recorded, with mean age approximately 64 years and range about 23 to 90.

The V gene's germline CDR1 is ENHRY and CDR2 SYGVKD. Trimming removed 5 bases from V and 6 bases from J, with 17 bases in between. This CDR3 region has 15 residues. Notes on the study in general: Researchers report that CD8+ T cells had, on average, more expanded clones than CD4+.

Assay used: immunoSEQ multiplex PCR; TCRdb lists only in-frame clones, some missing. The profile shows some 61,000 clones, around 89% of them singletons. The chain links TRBV10-3 to TRBJ2-1; D is possibly TRBD1 (6 bases). The origin of this receptor is an adult with an advanced solid tumor such as melanoma, head and neck, liver or kidney cancer. This specimen was CD4+ or CD8+ T cells sorted from blood, taken in a trial of the OX40 agonist ivuxolimab. The DNA for the CDR3 is TGTGCCATCAGTCAATCGGCGACAGGCGGCAATGAGCAGTTCTTC. Translation: CAISQSATGGNEQFF.